The T cell receptor beta chain under discussion was sequenced for a study of cytomegalovirus exposure and HLA in healthy donors (dated 2017 in TCRdb). With regard to the full study: An earlier analysis of fewer than 750 of the donors reported 276 Gb of sequence data and roughly 120 million unique TCR beta sequences obtained from 150 million to 200 million T cells. An early release that covered about 640 HLA-typed donors contained approximately 300 gigabases of sequencing data and about 84 million unique TCR sequences. Among the roughly 410 genotyped donors, approximately 82% belonged to the genetic ancestry cluster associated with self-reported Caucasian donors. The aim of the study was to test whether cataloging public T cell receptors could identify signatures of past pathogen exposure. The T cell repertoires of several hundred subjects were profiled by immunosequencing and related to cytomegalovirus serostatus. Along with the roughly 670-subject first cohort, a separate validation cohort of around 110 different subjects was used. High-throughput TCR immunosequencing, statistical association of individual TCRs with disease status, and machine learning were combined to predict cytomegalovirus infection status. To study patterns of TCR occurrence, a later analysis re-analyzed previously published TCR beta repertoires from several hundred donors and added high-resolution HLA genotyping. In the later analysis, no new phenotypic data were used to find candidate immune exposures; instead, reliance was placed on TCR beta sequences and their occurrence across donors. An earlier analysis of 587 of the donors used high-throughput TCR beta sequencing to judge whether each TCR beta V gene segment behaved as functional or pseudogenic. Donor age, sex, ethnicity and CMV serostatus were compiled together with the repertoire data. A later genetic analysis took genome-wide SNP genotypes for about three fifths of the roughly 700 donors and used that subset as a discovery cohort. Every repertoire in the discovery cohort had been generated on one and the same sequencing platform. HLA typing included class I and class II loci at four-digit resolution. The number of typed donors differed by locus: about 620-640 for A, B, C, DRB1 and DQB1; approximately 540 for DQA1; over 600 for DPA1; and 400 to 480 for DPB1. Because of strong linkage in the cohort, five DR-DQ haplotypes were treated as single units for association and clustering. Across approximately 420 genotyped donors of the cohort, an average of about 240,000 unique TCR beta nucleotide sequences per donor were sequenced, and approximately 17% of those sequences were non-productive.

About this clone itself: This clone's antigen is unknown. The input lacks base qualities; no much larger clone sits a single base away.

The cohort was made up of approximately 670 healthy bone marrow donors. At the time of sampling, all cohort members were nominally healthy, though unrecorded immune exposures were likely present. The donor tested CMV seropositive, placing the donor among the 250 to 300 seropositive members of the cohort. Each donor provided a peripheral blood sample, and peripheral blood mononuclear cells were used for TCR beta sequencing. The Qiagen DNeasy Blood Extraction Kit was used to extract genomic DNA from the blood cell samples. The junction shows trimming of 3 bases on V and 3 bases on J, plus 7 bases between the germline ends. The CDR3 starts with the cysteine, ends with the phenylalanine, and has 12 residues. CDR3 DNA is the only sequence kept; it has 36 bases, read in frame from the first base. The germline V gene encodes CDR1 SGHRS and CDR2 YFSETQ. What the work shows at the level of the full study, not this receptor alone: When HLA alleles, especially DR and DQ, strongly co-occurred, attributing TCR associations to individual alleles was difficult. Cytomegalovirus status was reported to be diagnosed by the classifier with high specificity and sensitivity in both the original and validation cohorts. Compared with the roughly 720-donor mean, donors in an Asian-associated ancestry cluster had fewer N-insertions in productive TCRs, according to a later genetic analysis. Several of the top co-occurrence clusters appeared to be linked to parvovirus B19, influenza, CMV and Epstein-Barr virus, according to a later analysis. Because HLA typing was unavailable for some donors at each locus, only the typed subset was used in association tests. Correlated functional status among segregating V segments might reflect linkage disequilibrium, but an unknown experimental factor could not be ruled out. Only TCR beta chains were sequenced in this cohort, and the absence of alpha or paired-chain data limited detectable features. Broadly in line with IMGT annotations, most TCR beta V segments showed up in productive rearrangements about 90% or about 30% of the time in an earlier analysis of approximately 640 of the donors. The authors suggested that the approach could potentially be generalized to other disease states and immunological phenotypes. Because counts were too low, more than 15 rarely observed V segments, including chromosome 9 orphons, were excluded from the earlier analysis of fewer than 650 of the donors. According to a later analysis, most CMV-associated TCR beta chains appeared to be HLA-restricted, and the HLA associations seemed to be driven largely by CMV exposure. A later genetic analysis associated a missense DCLRE1C variant with V-gene and J-gene trimming of TCR beta chains, and an independent cohort replicated the association. Most TCR sequences were seen in very few donors, while some public TCRs were found in many individuals. Specific HLA alleles were associated with around 18,000 TCR beta sequences at a false discovery rate of 0.05 in a later analysis. A later analysis found that TCR association rates varied across HLA loci, with DRB1 alleles showing the most associated TCRs and HLA-C alleles the fewest. A further reported finding was that TCR beta sequences accurately predicted the HLA-A and HLA-B alleles for most subjects in the first cohort. The study gave a list of 150 to 200 TCR beta chains associated with cytomegalovirus. Roughly uniform sequencing depth across donors was assumed in presence/absence analyses, although this assumption may not hold. In vitro tests confirmed that a few of the cytomegalovirus-associated TCR beta chains recognize cytomegalovirus antigens. Immune exposure information for the cohort was limited to CMV serostatus. A group of highly shared sequence variants was considered likely to be a technical artifact of the sequencing pipeline. In a later analysis, HLA-associated TCR beta chains were found to be more clonally expanded and to have lower generation probabilities than equally common non-associated chains. Some IMGT-functional V segments, including TRBV6-2 and TRBV6-3, could not be distinguished by the 87-base-pair reads and were therefore excluded.

The library was obtained by the immunoSEQ multiplex PCR assay. A mixture of 60 forward primers for TCR Vbeta segments and 13 reverse primers for TCR Jbeta segments was used in the multiplex PCR. The CDR3 region of rearranged TCR beta genes was amplified from genomic DNA by a multiplex PCR assay. The amplified TCR beta libraries were sequenced on the Illumina HiSeq System as 87-base-pair reads. Under the source paper's analysis protocol: A later analysis counted some 74 million unique TCR beta chains across the 650 to 700 repertoires, and some 11 million of these chains were shared by at least two donors. Raw reads were error-corrected and collapsed into unique sequences with a nearest-neighbor algorithm that merged closely related sequences to remove PCR and sequencing errors. CDR3 sequences were aligned to IMGT reference sequences to assign V, D and J gene segments. For a sequence to be retained, a match of at least six nucleotides to both a V gene segment and a J gene segment was required. A rearrangement was called productive if the CDR3 had no stop codons and remained in frame with V and J, and every other rearrangement was called non-productive. Following IMGT convention, CDR3 was defined as the stretch from the second conserved V-encoded cysteine to the conserved J-encoded phenylalanine. The earlier analysis of some 550 of the donors excluded any sequence lacking an unambiguous match to a single V gene segment. An earlier analysis of several hundred of the donors classified V segments as functional when productive rearrangements were above 56.7% and as segregating when the standard deviation between donors was above 5%. A statistical classification framework was built for diagnosing cytomegalovirus status from the catalog of TCR beta chain sequences. In a later analysis, TCR nucleotide sequences were compared against IMGT/GENE-DB human TR gene sequences so that V and J genes could be assigned. Using the TCRdist pipeline, a later analysis assigned CDR3 sequences along with most-parsimonious VDJ recombination scenarios. In a later analysis, each TCR beta chain was defined by its CDR3 amino acid sequence together with its V-gene family, and reads lacking a unique V-gene family were excluded. To address suspected cross-contamination and a sequencing artifact, a later analysis removed under 600 highly shared, low-generation-probability nucleotide sequences. A later analysis calculated a clonal expansion index for each public chain from normalized within-repertoire ranks of inferred template counts. In a later analysis, generation probabilities were computed with a VDJ recombination model fitted to out-of-frame rearrangements, and the resulting probabilities were checked against IGoR. In a later analysis, hypergeometric tests were used to score TCR-TCR, TCR-HLA and TCR-CMV co-occurrence, with a repertoire-size bias correction applied to TCR pairs. To estimate false discovery rates, a later analysis permuted the HLA or CMV assignments 20 times. In a later analysis, co-occurring TCRs were grouped using DBSCAN, and TCRdist sequence similarity was added for clustering within HLA-allele-positive subsets. Repertoires with fewer than 30,000 or more than 120,000 public chains were left out of co-occurrence clustering, as were five repertoires with anomalous nucleotide sharing. In TCRdb, the immuneACCESS table is reduced to in-frame sequences with V and J assigned. These tables do not hold every clone; where another copy was compared, an unresolved V gene accounts for under half, and the others remain unexplained. Clone size and the V and J calls come from that table; the DNA yielded D and trimming. The sample table shows more than 95,000 clones, and approximately 75% are seen once. Of the sample, 14% is held by the ten largest clones.

The V and J segments used are TRBV5-1 and TRBJ2-7; no D gene call is confident. Material for sequencing was PBMCs. The sequence came from a woman in her 70s in good health and CMV-seropositive. CDR3 protein: CASSYGDYEQYF. The bases read TGCGCCAGCAGCTACGGAGACTACGAGCAGTACTTC. Beyond the CDR3, the reference TRBV5-1 and TRBJ2-7 genes provide the residues; the full variable domain reads: KAGVTQTPRYLIKTRGQQVTLSCSPISGHRSVSWYQQTPGQGLQFLFEYFSETQRNKGNFPGRFSGRQFSNSRSEMNVSTLELGDSALYLCASSYGDYEQYFGPGTRLTVT.